This is a list of T cell receptor beta chains from one sample in a study of shared clonotypes between healthy human individuals. Sequencing used immunoSEQ multiplex PCR; TCRdb keeps in-frame clones, though not all of them. The sample contains some 530,000 clones, over 70% of which appear only once. Sequenced: PBMCs. The receptor set was obtained from a woman aged 35 to 49 in good health. Some clones in this sample may be carry-over from other donors' samples. CDR3s include the opening cysteine and the closing phenylalanine or tryptophan. A D gene is named only where the DNA matches it firmly. Size is omitted from some rows. Given values are once, few, many or a class for expanded clones.

v_gene,j_gene,abundance,d_gene,CDR3aa,CDR3nt
TRBV27,TRBJ2-3,NA,NA,CASSSAAPVVDTQYF,TGTGCCAGCAGTTCCGCGGCCCCGGTGGTAGATACGCAGTATTTT
TRBV2,TRBJ2-5,NA,TRBD2,CASSAGSGSEETQYF,TGTGCCAGCAGTGCTGGTAGCGGGAGTGAAGAGACCCAGTACTTC
TRBV7-2,TRBJ1-2,NA,TRBD1,CASSFEGQGAGGYTF,TGTGCCAGCAGCTTCGAGGGACAGGGGGCCGGTGGCTACACCTTC
TRBV19,TRBJ2-7,many,NA,CASLVHTPSTRQYF,TGTGCCAGTTTGGTCCATACGCCCTCCACCCGACAGTACTTC
TRBV7-2,TRBJ2-7,NA,NA,CASGPAVVYEQYF,TGTGCCAGCGGCCCCGCGGTGGTGTACGAGCAGTACTTC
TRBV11-2,TRBJ1-2,NA,TRBD1,CASSREDRVWIYGYTF,TGTGCCAGCAGCCGGGAAGACAGGGTTTGGATCTATGGCTACACCTTC
TRBV15,TRBJ1-1,NA,TRBD1,CATSRTTGAVGTEAFF,TGTGCCACCAGCAGAACTACAGGGGCGGTAGGCACTGAAGCTTTCTTT
TRBV6-5,TRBJ2-7,NA,NA,CASRRPGTNEQYF,TGTGCCAGCAGGCGACCCGGCACGAACGAGCAGTACTTC
TRBV28,TRBJ1-1,NA,NA,CASSLTPRGNTEAFF,TGTGCCAGCAGTTTAACCCCCAGGGGGAACACTGAAGCTTTCTTT
TRBV29-1,TRBJ2-5,NA,TRBD2,CSGGEAGGTQYF,TGCAGCGGAGGGGAGGCGGGGGGGACCCAGTACTTC
TRBV19,TRBJ2-3,NA,TRBD1,CASTSDRGTDTQYF,TGTGCCAGTACCAGCGACAGGGGCACAGATACGCAGTATTTT
TRBV28,TRBJ2-7,NA,NA,CASRFRGAGYEQYF,TGTGCCAGCCGCTTCAGGGGGGCGGGCTACGAGCAGTACTTC
TRBV7-6,TRBJ2-3,NA,TRBD2,CASSLAGLYTQYF,TGTGCCAGCAGCTTAGCGGGACTATATACGCAGTATTTT
TRBV28,TRBJ2-5,NA,TRBD2,CASSRTSGQETQYF,TGTGCCAGCAGTAGGACTAGCGGACAAGAGACCCAGTACTTC
TRBV9,TRBJ2-5,NA,NA,CASSLNPQETQYF,TGTGCCAGCAGCCTCAACCCCCAAGAGACCCAGTACTTC
TRBV11-2,TRBJ1-1,once,NA,CASSLLTEAFF,TGTGCCAGCAGCTTATTGACTGAAGCTTTCTTT
TRBV19,TRBJ1-1,NA,NA,CASSIDPRMEGGFTEAFF,TGTGCCAGTAGTATAGACCCTCGGATGGAGGGGGGGTTTACTGAAGCTTTCTTT
TRBV10-2,TRBJ2-7,NA,NA,CASNEQGVYEQYF,TGCGCCAGCAACGAACAGGGAGTCTACGAGCAGTACTTC
TRBV11-3,TRBJ2-1,NA,TRBD2,CASSLVSGLAGEAFNEQFF,TGTGCCAGCAGCTTAGTGTCAGGACTAGCGGGGGAGGCCTTTAATGAGCAGTTCTTC
TRBV2,TRBJ1-5,NA,NA,CASRGDGVGNQPQHF,TGTGCCAGCCGGGGGGATGGCGTCGGCAATCAGCCCCAGCATTTT
TRBV5-6,TRBJ2-1,once,NA,CASSSYDRSNEQFF,TGTGCCAGCAGCTCATACGACAGGTCCAATGAGCAGTTCTTC
TRBV11-2,TRBJ2-5,NA,TRBD1,CASSLLLTGGGETQYF,TGTGCCAGCAGCCTACTCTTGACAGGGGGCGGGGAGACCCAGTACTTC
TRBV6-8,TRBJ2-7,NA,NA,CASSDLPGASWEQYF,TGTGCCAGCAGTGACCTACCCGGGGCTAGCTGGGAGCAGTACTTC
TRBV5-1,TRBJ2-1,NA,TRBD2,CASSFGFRGSGNEQFF,TGCGCCAGCAGCTTTGGGTTTCGCGGGAGCGGGAATGAGCAGTTCTTC
TRBV7-7,TRBJ1-2,NA,NA,CASSLEGRDEWSDTF,TGTGCCAGCAGCTTAGAGGGCAGGGATGAATGGAGCGACACCTTC
TRBV7-9,TRBJ2-5,NA,TRBD1,CASSLTGGPETQYF,TGTGCCAGCAGCTTAACAGGGGGCCCAGAGACCCAGTACTTC
TRBV5-6,TRBJ1-1,NA,NA,CASSRISSEAFF,TGTGCCAGCAGCCGTATATCATCTGAAGCTTTCTTT
TRBV28,TRBJ2-7,once,NA,CASSLGEEGRSPYEQYF,TGTGCCAGCAGCTTGGGGGAGGAGGGGCGTTCTCCTTACGAGCAGTACTTC
TRBV19,TRBJ2-1,NA,NA,CASSGVDEQFF,TGTGCCAGTAGCGGGGTGGATGAGCAGTTCTTC
TRBV7-8,TRBJ1-1,NA,TRBD1,CASSAIPQGGTEAFF,TGTGCCAGCAGCGCTATCCCACAGGGGGGAACTGAAGCTTTCTTT
TRBV28,TRBJ2-7,many,NA,CASSLFGAYEQYF,TGTGCCAGCAGTTTATTTGGGGCCTACGAGCAGTACTTC
TRBV6-1,TRBJ1-2,many,NA,CASRLDYGYTF,TGTGCCAGCCGCCTCGACTATGGCTACACCTTC
TRBV7-3,TRBJ2-5,NA,NA,CASSLTRGTGETQYF,TGTGCCAGCAGCTTAACGCGCGGAACCGGGGAGACCCAGTACTTC
TRBV6-1,TRBJ2-5,NA,NA,CASSDGQYFQETQYF,TGTGCCAGCAGTGACGGGCAGTACTTCCAAGAGACCCAGTACTTC
TRBV28,TRBJ2-7,NA,NA,CASSRGYEQYF,TGTGCCAGCAGCAGAGGTTACGAGCAGTACTTC
TRBV7-2,TRBJ2-7,NA,NA,CASSLIPENHEQYF,TGTGCCAGCAGCTTAATCCCCGAAAACCACGAGCAGTACTTC
TRBV27,TRBJ1-3,few,NA,CASSRGGSSGNTIYF,TGTGCCAGCTCCCGAGGGGGGTCTTCAGGAAACACCATATATTTT
TRBV7-2,TRBJ2-5,NA,TRBD2,CASSWTSGETQYF,TGTGCCAGCAGCTGGACTAGCGGAGAGACCCAGTACTTC
TRBV7-6,TRBJ2-7,once,NA,CASSLEGLFSYEQYF,TGTGCCAGCAGCTTAGAGGGACTTTTCTCCTACGAGCAGTACTTC
TRBV5-1,TRBJ2-1,NA,TRBD2,CASSLGAGSSYNEQFF,TGCGCCAGCAGCTTGGGAGCGGGGAGCTCCTACAATGAGCAGTTCTTC
TRBV7-3,TRBJ1-6,NA,NA,CASSPGDPSNSPLHF,TGTGCCAGCAGCCCAGGGGACCCAAGTAATTCACCCCTCCACTTT
TRBV10-2,TRBJ2-1,many,TRBD2,CASSLAGANNEQFF,TGCGCCAGCTCTCTAGCGGGGGCTAACAATGAGCAGTTCTTC
TRBV4-2,TRBJ1-5,NA,TRBD1,CASSQVPGTASNQPQHF,TGTGCCAGCAGCCAGGTACCCGGGACAGCCAGCAATCAGCCCCAGCATTTT
TRBV28,TRBJ2-5,NA,NA,CASGGGSTGETQYF,TGTGCCAGCGGGGGCGGGAGTACGGGGGAGACCCAGTACTTC
TRBV6-6,TRBJ2-1,NA,NA,CASSFQPLGEEFF,TGTGCCAGCAGTTTCCAGCCTTTAGGGGAGGAGTTCTTC
TRBV19,TRBJ2-3,NA,TRBD1,CASSSTGTGGSDTQYF,TGTGCCAGTAGTTCGACCGGGACAGGGGGGTCAGATACGCAGTATTTT